What follows are 27 T cell receptor beta chains derived from one specimen sequenced in a study of T-cell memory formation after mild COVID-19. TCRdb reanalysed the 5' RACE reads using MiXCR and keeps one entry per CDR3 protein. The table lists 150,000 to 200,000 distinct CDR3 sequences, approximately 10% of them singletons. The sample consisted of PBMCs or a T cell subset sorted from them (not recorded which). Receptor source: a man aged 18-30 years who had mild COVID-19 (a few samples of this study predate the infection). Cell type and time point are not known.

This clonotype was observed a few times. V gene TRBV12-3 or TRBV12-4 combines with J gene TRBJ2-5, with TRBD1 as a possible D gene (5 bases). The V gene lost 3 bases and the J gene lost 5 bases, with 13 bases spanning the gap. This CDR3 has 14 amino acids. This CDR3 reads CASSLGLSTETQYF. The CDR3 DNA reads TGTGCCAGCAGTTTGGGGCTATCAACCGAGACCCAGTACTTC.

The gene calls are TRBV7-2 and TRBJ2-3; D is unresolved. Germline CDR1 is SGHTA and CDR2 is FQGNSA. The CDR3 has 11 residues. Trimming removed 7 bases from V and 6 bases from J, with 8 bases in between. The CDR3 nucleotides read TGTGCCAGCAACAGAAGGGATACGCAGTATTTT. Amino acids: CASNRRDTQYF.

This CDR3 is CASSSTSSNGEKLFF. In DNA form, the CDR3 reads TGTGCCAGCAGTTCGACGTCATCAAACGGGGAAAAACTGTTTTTT. V is TRBV27 and J is TRBJ1-4, with D unresolved. CDR3 length equals 15 residues. Germline V gene lookup returns CDR1 MNHEY and CDR2 SMNVEV (reference sequence). V lost 4 bases and J lost 8, with 17 bases in between.

The V gene is TRBV20-1, the J gene TRBJ1-5; weak D call: TRBD1 (5 bases). Germline V lookup: CDR1 DFQATT, CDR2 SNEGSKA (reference sequence). The CDR3 covers 14 residues. With 5 bases removed from V and 3 bases from J, the gap between germline ends came to 14 bases. CDR3 in DNA: TGCAGTGCTGAAACGTCGGGACCCAATCAGCCCCAGCATTTT. Amino acid sequence: CSAETSGPNQPQHF.

This clonotype was seen a handful of times. This chain uses TRBV28 with TRBJ2-3, with a possible D match to TRBD2 (7 bases). CDR3 size: 12 residues. Germline V lookup: CDR1 MDHEN, CDR2 SYDVKM. Trimming stripped 7 bases from V and 12 bases from J, with 17 bases between. The CDR3 DNA reads as TGTGCCAGCACCAGCGCGGGGGCCTTACAGTATTTT. Translating gives CASTSAGALQYF.

The table lists this clonotype with a few counts. The chain combines TRBV7-9 with TRBJ2-1, with D perhaps TRBD1 (6 bases). The V end lost 5 bases, the J end lost 8 bases, and 19 bases lay between the germline ends. In germline, CDR1 is SEHNR, CDR2 FQNEAQ (reference sequence). The CDR3 totals 15 residues. The CDR3 DNA sequence: TGTGCCAGCAGCATCGGAACAGGGTTGGTTGATGAGCAGTTCTTC. As protein: CASSIGTGLVDEQFF.

This clonotype was counted ten times or more. The chain combines TRBV4-1 with TRBJ2-7, with D possibly called TRBD1 or TRBD2 (5 bases each). V was pared by 6 bases and J by 2 bases, with 26 bases between. The CDR3 consists of 18 residues. Per germline, CDR1 MGHRA and CDR2 YSYEKL. CDR3 protein: CASSLHFRAGRVTYEQYV. The CDR3 nucleotides read TGCGCCAGCAGTCTACACTTTCGAGCAGGGAGAGTAACCTACGAGCAGTACGTC.

There are a few counts of this clonotype. V gene TRBV7-2 combines with J gene TRBJ2-7; unclear D gene. Germline CDR1 SGHTA, CDR2 FQGNSA. The CDR3 extends over 13 amino acids. Trimming removed 2 bases at V and 5 bases at J, with 10 bases between. CDR3 sequence reads: CASSLTSGDEQYV. The DNA of the CDR3 is TGTGCCAGCAGCTTAACATCTGGGGACGAGCAGTACGTC.

The genes are TRBV15 and TRBJ1-5; tentative D call: TRBD1 (5 bases). Trimming left V 1 base short and J 6 bases short, with 7 bases between. Germline CDR1 reads LNHNV; CDR2 reads YYDKDF (reference sequence). CDR3 length equals 13 residues. Written as DNA, the CDR3 is TGTGCCACCAGCAGAGGTGGGGCTCAGCCCCAGCATTTT. Amino acid sequence: CATSRGGAQPQHF. Full variable domain (remainder filled in from reference TRBV15 and TRBJ1-5): DAMVIQNPRYQVTQFGKPVTLSCSQTLNHNVMYWYQQKSSQAPKLLFHYYDKDFNNEADTPDNFQSRRPNTSFCFLDIRSPGLGDTAMYLCATSRGGAQPQHFGDGTRLSIL.

This clonotype was counted many times. The V gene is TRBV7-3, the J gene TRBJ2-3; D perhaps matches TRBD1 (6 bases). V was trimmed by 4 bases and J by 2 bases, leaving 13 bases between them. The CDR3 loop spans 15 amino acids. The V gene's germline CDR1 is SGHTA and CDR2 FQGTGA. CDR3 nucleotides: TGTGCCAGCAGCTCCCAACAGGGCTCCACAGATACGCAGTATTTT. This sequence encodes CASSSQQGSTDTQYF.

At least ten counts were recorded for this clonotype. This chain connects TRBV28 to TRBJ2-7, with 7 bases lining up with TRBD1. The CDR3 length is 15 residues. The germline V gene has CDR1 MDHEN and CDR2 SYDVKM. J gave up 6 bases and V 4 bases, and 12 bases lay outside the gene matches. The CDR3 region is CASSSTLTGLIEQYV. In nucleotides, the CDR3 is TGTGCCAGCAGTTCCACCCTGACAGGGTTAATCGAGCAGTACGTC.

In this sample, this clonotype turned up a few times. This chain connects TRBV7-8 to TRBJ1-4; TRBD1 aligns across 9 bases. V lost 7 bases to trimming and J lost 7 bases; unmatched junction nucleotides: 4. Germline V gives CDR1 SGHVS, CDR2 FQNEAQ. This CDR3 has 13 amino acids. As DNA, the CDR3 is TGTGCCAGCACCCGGGACAGGGCTGAAAAACTGTTTTTT. Residues: CASTRDRAEKLFF.

Many counts were recorded for this clonotype. V and J are TRBV14 and TRBJ1-2; no clear D. V was trimmed by 0 bases and J by 2 bases, leaving 10 bases between them. This CDR3 spans 15 amino acids. Germline assignment: CDR1 SGHDN and CDR2 FVKESK. As DNA, the CDR3 is TGTGCCAGCAGCCAAGATCAGGAGTGGAACTATGGCTACACCTTC. Translating it yields CASSQDQEWNYGYTF.

This rearrangement joins TRBV4-1 to TRBJ2-7; 7 nucleotides agree with TRBD1. Trimming took 1 base from V and 6 from J; bases not matched to a gene: 6. The germline V gene has CDR1 MGHRA and CDR2 YSYEKL. CDR3 length: 14 amino acids. CDR3 sequence: CASSQANRGSEQYF. CDR3 bases: TGCGCCAGCAGCCAAGCGAACAGGGGTTCCGAGCAGTACTTC.

The chain combines TRBV7-3 with TRBJ2-1, with TRBD2 identical over 12 bases. Germline V lookup: CDR1 SGHTA, CDR2 FQGTGA. The CDR3 is made up of 14 amino acids. Trimming took 5 bases from V and 6 from J; bases not matched to a gene: 2. CDR3: CASSMGLAGNEQFF. CDR3 in DNA: TGTGCCAGCAGCATGGGACTAGCGGGCAATGAGCAGTTCTTC.

This clonotype was observed a few times. The gene calls are TRBV7-2 and TRBJ1-2; D is ambiguous. This CDR3 has 13 amino acids. The germline V gene has CDR1 SGHTA and CDR2 FQGNSA. Trimming stripped 2 bases from V and 2 bases from J, with 6 bases between. The CDR3 DNA is TGTGCCAGCAGCTTACACAGAAACTATGGCTACACCTTC. Amino acids: CASSLHRNYGYTF.

The chain carries TRBV20-1 and TRBJ1-3; D is uncertain. This CDR3 is built from 14 residues. Trimming took 2 bases from V and 0 from J, leaving 8 bases between them. The germline V gene encodes CDR1 DFQATT and CDR2 SNEGSKA (reference sequence). CDR3 DNA: TGCAGTGCTAGAAGGCAGATCTCTGGAAACACCATATATTTT. Translated: CSARRQISGNTIYF.

This chain connects TRBV7-2 to TRBJ2-5; D unresolved. The germline V and J ends were trimmed by 4 bases and 1 base, with 7 bases remaining between them. This CDR3 contains 13 residues. Germline V gives CDR1 SGHTA, CDR2 FQGNSA. Here the CDR3 reads CASSYSLQETQYF. CDR3 nucleotides: TGTGCCAGCAGCTATTCCCTCCAAGAGACCCAGTACTTC. Full variable domain (remainder filled in from reference TRBV7-2 and TRBJ2-5): GAGVSQSPSNKVTEKGKDVELRCDPISGHTALYWYRQSLGQGLEFLIYFQGNSAPDKSGLPSDRFSAERTGGSVSTLTIQRTQQEDSAVYLCASSYSLQETQYFGPGTRLLVL.

The chain recombines TRBV20-1 with TRBJ1-1; D possibly corresponds to TRBD1 (5 bases). Deletions cut 6 bases from V and 3 bases from J, with 14 bases between. Per the germline V gene, CDR1 is DFQATT and CDR2 is SNEGSKA (reference sequence). The CDR3 loop spans 13 amino acids. CDR3 amino acids: CSARAGTDTEAFF. CDR3 DNA sequence: TGCAGTGCCCGGGCCGGGACCGACACTGAAGCTTTCTTT.

This clonotype was detected many times. The chain has TRBV7-2 and TRBJ1-2; D ambiguous. The CDR3 has 16 residues. Trimming pared 2 bases from V and 2 bases from J, leaving 15 bases between. Per germline, CDR1 SGHTA and CDR2 FQGNSA. The CDR3 region has the DNA TGTGCCAGCAGCTTATCCGCAATCCTGACCAACTATGGCTACACCTTC. Translation: CASSLSAILTNYGYTF.

This clonotype was observed a few times. The chain couples TRBV12-3 or TRBV12-4 to TRBJ1-1; weak D call: TRBD1 (6 bases). This CDR3 is built from 13 residues. CDR3 bases: TGTGCAACCGAGAGGGGGGTGGGCACTGAAGCTTTCTTT. Amino acid sequence: CATERGVGTEAFF.

This clonotype has only a few counts. The CDR3 loop is CSGLIAGNTIYF. The CDR3 DNA sequence: TGCAGTGGGCTAATAGCTGGAAACACCATATATTTT. The chain combines TRBV20-1 with TRBJ1-3; D call uncertain. From germline, CDR1 is DFQATT and CDR2 SNEGSKA (reference sequence). Deletions cut 7 bases from V and 2 bases from J, with 9 bases between. The length of the CDR3 is 12 residues.

The chain couples TRBV5-6 to TRBJ2-7, with TRBD2 as a possible D gene (5 bases). Trimming left V 1 base short and J 5 bases short, with 16 bases between. CDR3 length: 15 amino acids. CDR1 and CDR2 (germline): SGHDT, YYEEEE. The CDR3 DNA sequence: TGTGCCAGCAGCTTGTCCGGGAAACTCTTCGACGAGCAGTACGTC. Protein sequence: CASSLSGKLFDEQYV.

This clonotype was picked up a small number of times. The chain combines TRBV12-3 or TRBV12-4 with TRBJ1-2; D not certain. Between the trimmed V and J ends, which lost 3 bases and 8 bases, there was a span of 10 bases. The CDR3 extends over 12 amino acids. The CDR3 DNA reads as TGTGCCAGCAGTTTCAGCTCTGGGGGCTACACCTTC. Translating gives CASSFSSGGYTF.

The CDR3, as DNA: TGTGCCAGCAGCCCATCATTTAGGGAGCGCGGGGGCGGCTACACCTTC. Translating gives CASSPSFRERGGGYTF. V is TRBV7-6 and J is TRBJ1-2; a possible D gene is TRBD1 (6 bases). The V end lost 5 bases, the J end lost 8 bases, and 24 bases lay between the germline ends. Germline V lookup: CDR1 SGHVS, CDR2 FNYEAQ. This CDR3 is 16 amino acids long.

This clonotype was counted a few times. V is TRBV3-1 and J is TRBJ2-5; 8 bases agree with TRBD2. Germline V gene lookup returns CDR1 LGHDT and CDR2 YNNKEL (reference sequence). This CDR3 comprises 13 residues. V lost 4 bases, J lost 3 bases, and 1 base stayed unmatched. The CDR3 protein is CASSLLAEETQYF. CDR3 bases: TGTGCCAGCAGCCTACTAGCGGAAGAGACCCAGTACTTC.

V gene TRBV5-1 combines with J gene TRBJ1-4; 10 bases are a match to TRBD1. This CDR3 is 15 amino acids long. Germline values: CDR1 SGHRS, CDR2 YFSETQ. Germline trimming cut 2 bases from V and 8 bases from J; bases unmatched to any gene: 6. CDR3 residues: CASSFEGQGREKLFF. CDR3 sequence (DNA): TGCGCCAGCAGCTTCGAGGGACAGGGGCGGGAAAAACTGTTTTTT.